This note documents a single T cell receptor beta chain sequence. These data belong to a study of monozygotic twins with cystic fibrosis. Sequenced by immunoSEQ multiplex PCR; TCRdb stores in-frame clones only, minus some. This sample has some 33,000 clones, with over 80% found just once. The length of the CDR3 is 18 residues. Germline CDR1 reads SGHNT; CDR2 reads YENEEA. Trimming removed 1 base from V and 2 bases from J; junction bases left unmatched: 11. Input material: blood. The TCR comes from a boy between 2 and 10 years old with cystic fibrosis. The chain uses TRBV11-3 and TRBJ2-3; 8 nucleotides line up with TRBD2. The CDR3 region has the DNA TGTGCCAGCAGCTTAGGCTCGGGTAGCGGGGTTATCACAGATACGCAGTATTTT. Protein product: CASSLGSGSGVITDTQYF.